This TCR beta chain was found in a study of blood T cell repertoires in COVID-19. In the study overall: There were acute and convalescent COVID-19 samples, and they came from the United States, Italy and Spain. Nucleic acid was either cDNA or gDNA, and it came from T cells, B-cell-depleted T cells, or PBMCs.

The CDR3 length is 15 residues. Germline CDR1 and CDR2: SGHNT and YYREEE (reference sequence). The V end lost 4 bases, the J end lost 4 bases, and 15 bases lay between the germline ends. In the study's own analysis: Reference gene primers were amplified, and this amplification served to estimate nucleated cell counts. This table comes from immunoSEQ multiplex PCR, and its TCRdb copy is limited to in-frame clones, with some not included. The V and J calls and the clone size are those of that table, but D and trimming were determined from the DNA. Of a few hundred thousand clones in the sample, 88% were seen once.

Sequenced sample: peripheral blood. This TCR came from a woman in her twenties or thirties with COVID-19, enrolled during active disease. V gene TRBV5-4 combines with J gene TRBJ2-1, with D unclear. This chain's CDR3 is CASSSQTGGYNEQFF. The CDR3 bases are TGTGCCAGCAGCAGCCAGACGGGTGGATACAATGAGCAGTTCTTC.